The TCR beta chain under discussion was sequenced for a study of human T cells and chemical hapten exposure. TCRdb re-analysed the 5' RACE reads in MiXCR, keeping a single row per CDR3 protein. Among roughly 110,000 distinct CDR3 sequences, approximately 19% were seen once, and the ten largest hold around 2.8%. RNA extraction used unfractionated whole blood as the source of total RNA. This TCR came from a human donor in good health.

The CDR3 is CASSGTGTSGRDTQYF. The CDR3 nucleotides are TGTGCCAGCAGTGGAACCGGGACTAGCGGGAGAGATACGCAGTATTTT. The J gene is TRBJ2-3, the V gene TRBV6-4; 14 nucleotides match TRBD2. The CDR3 contains 16 residues. CDR1 is MRHNA, CDR2 SNTAGT, per germline. J lost 5 bases, V lost 4 bases, and 5 bases had no gene match.